The rows below give T cell receptor beta chains drawn from one sample of a study of blood T cell repertoires in COVID-19. Clones were read by immunoSEQ multiplex PCR, and TCRdb kept only the in-frame ones, dropping some. The top ten clones hold approximately 12% of a sample with a few hundred thousand clones, about 87% of them seen once. Input material: peripheral blood. The source is a woman aged 50 to 65 with COVID-19, enrolled during active disease. CDR3s leave out the opening cysteine and the closing phenylalanine or tryptophan. The order of the fields is V gene, clone size, CDR3 protein. Some rows have no size entry. The others give once, few or many, or a class for an expanded clone.

TRBV15,NA,ATSRVGALGNEQF
TRBV9,NA,ASSVGSGNGNQPQH
TRBV5-4,NA,ASSTGGPSYNEQF
TRBV6-5,NA,ASSPGDRGWDGYT
TRBV2,once,ASTRDSTEAF
TRBV19,few,ASSIRQGYTGELF
TRBV5-1,NA,ASSRGTGGYT
TRBV5-1,NA,ASSWGSGGSEKLF
TRBV3-1/TRBV3-2,NA,ASSQEVTVYEQY
TRBV10-3,NA,AISLDGGDTGELF
TRBV12-5,NA,ASGQSLSYEQY
TRBV30,NA,AWRDLGGWDIQY
TRBV20-1,NA,SARLFYEQY
TRBV6-4,once,ASSRGVADNEQF
TRBV4-2,once,ASSQDPSGGPYEQY
TRBV5-1,NA,ASSLEGTVYEQY
TRBV6-5,once,ASSYSPGSPIQY
TRBV2,NA,ASSEPRSNEQF
TRBV27,NA,ASRSTGGRANYGYT
TRBV4-1,NA,ASSQDIRGANVLT
TRBV2,NA,ASSVAERQPQH
TRBV10-1,NA,ASSGGGEQY
TRBV7-9,NA,ASSLGAGQPQH
TRBV12-3/TRBV12-4,NA,ASSPTAGMAVF
TRBV2,NA,ASRSLNEKLF
TRBV18,NA,ASSLGNGQGDYT
TRBV7-2,NA,ASRAGQGTSIQY
TRBV28,NA,ASSLSSFPPGET
TRBV19,NA,ASGAGGGAVKDGTEAF
TRBV25-1,few,ASSREGVNTEAF
TRBV19,NA,ASRAGGSAGELF
TRBV9,NA,ASSEQGTGNTIY
TRBV6-6,NA,ASRTTGFSEAF
TRBV30,NA,AWKISLEGTEAF
TRBV3-1/TRBV3-2,NA,ASSHLGGEATDTQY
TRBV6-5,NA,ASGTGYFSPLH
TRBV4-1,NA,ASSQDPGSPTEQF
TRBV3-1/TRBV3-2,NA,ASSQADRGGYGYT
TRBV4-1,NA,ASSQVRTVGGYT
TRBV7-3,NA,ASSLGTATGSPLH
TRBV5-1,NA,ASSLVVQGDAEAF
TRBV23-1,few,ASSPVRRTAYSNQPQH
TRBV24-1,NA,ATSDDDRQTTLEAF
TRBV2,NA,ASTLTSGGPPPPGELF
TRBV19,NA,ASSIQREGRAF
TRBV10-2,NA,ASRKRTSGEGEQF
TRBV3-1/TRBV3-2,NA,ASSRETFTGELF
TRBV14,NA,ASSPRSAGYTEAF
TRBV6-5,NA,ATSPQDRNPYEQY
TRBV30,NA,AWKSEAGYNSPLH
TRBV5-6,NA,ASNQGVHGELF
TRBV3-1/TRBV3-2,NA,ASSHGGDTEAF
TRBV30,NA,AWSVSLYSNQPQH
TRBV10-3,NA,AIQGTAKNEQF
TRBV12-5,NA,ASGLVWSPGVEQY
TRBV13,NA,ASSSPGTSGGSYNEQF
TRBV7-9,NA,ASSLDAGVETQY